Each of the 11 T cell receptor beta chains below was sequenced from the same sample in a study of human T cells and chemical hapten exposure. A single record per CDR3 protein comes from TCRdb applying MiXCR to the RACE reads. This sample has 270,000 or so distinct CDR3 sequences; 7.7% occur once, and the top ten carry 1.2%. Documented time point: pre-sensitization, week 0. Treatment noted: therapeutic diphenylcyclopropenone sensitization with weekly scalp DPC. Source: whole blood, taken in connection with sensitization to the hapten diphenylcyclopropenone (DPC). These receptor sequences come from a man aged 18 to 29 with alopecia areata. Some clones in this sample may be carry-over from other donors' samples.

This clonotype appeared a few times. The rearrangement uses TRBV6-2 or TRBV6-3 and TRBJ1-2; maybe TRBD1 (6 bases). Germline V gene lookup returns CDR1 MNHEY and CDR2 SVGEGT. V lost 0 bases, J lost 5 bases, and 10 bases lay in between. CDR3 length: 14 amino acids. This CDR3 is CASSYSTGLYGYTF. CDR3 bases: TGTGCCAGCAGTTACTCGACAGGCCTTTATGGCTACACCTTC.

This clonotype was detected ten times or more. This chain uses TRBV7-2 with TRBJ2-3; TRBD2 matches 7 bases. V lost 5 bases, J lost 5 bases, and 7 bases stayed unmatched. The CDR3 is made up of 14 amino acids. Germline V gene sequence: CDR1 SGHTA, CDR2 FQGNSA. The CDR3 bases are TGTGCCAGCAGCATCAGCGGGGCGGTAGATACGCAGTATTTT. It encodes CASSISGAVDTQYF.

This clonotype was observed a few times. The CDR3 DNA follows: TGTGCCAGCAGCATACGGGGGCAGAATACGCAGTATTTT. This translates into CASSIRGQNTQYF. The chain recombines TRBV7-2 with TRBJ2-3, with D perhaps being TRBD1 or TRBD2 (6 bases each). From germline, CDR1 is SGHTA and CDR2 FQGNSA. V lost 5 bases and J 7 bases, leaving 13 bases between the germline ends. This CDR3 region has 13 residues.

This clonotype has a count of ten or more. The chain recombines TRBV6-5 with TRBJ1-1; TRBD1 is a possible D gene (5 bases). Trimming pared 5 bases from V and 0 bases from J, leaving 13 bases between. Germline V lookup: CDR1 MNHEY, CDR2 SVGAGI. The CDR3 has 15 residues. The CDR3 region has the DNA TGTGCCAGCAGTCCCGGGACCGCAATGAACACTGAAGCTTTCTTT. It encodes CASSPGTAMNTEAFF.

This clonotype occurred many times. The chain employs TRBV4-1 and TRBJ2-5, with D uncertain. This CDR3 is 14 amino acids long. Trimming pared 0 bases from V and 5 bases from J, leaving 10 bases between. Germline CDR1 is MGHRA and CDR2 is YSYEKL. As DNA, the CDR3 is TGCGCCAGCAGCCAAGATCACCGAGGCGAGACCCAGTACTTC. This sequence encodes CASSQDHRGETQYF.

The V gene is TRBV18, the J gene TRBJ1-1, with 9 bases fitting TRBD1. The CDR3 runs 15 residues. Germline CDR1 is KGHSH and CDR2 is LQKENI. With 3 bases clipped from V and 5 bases from J, the junction kept 7 bases outside the gene matches. The CDR3 bases are TGTGCCAGCTCACCGGGGAGGGACAGGGCGACTGAAGCTTTCTTT. Its protein product is CASSPGRDRATEAFF.

CDR3 coding DNA: TGCGCCAGCAGCCTCCCCGGGACAAACTATGGCTACACCTTC. Its translation: CASSLPGTNYGYTF. V is TRBV5-1 and J is TRBJ1-2; D is possibly TRBD1 (6 bases). This CDR3 is built from 14 residues. Per the germline V gene, CDR1 is SGHRS and CDR2 is YFSETQ. The V gene lost 4 bases and the J gene lost 2 bases, with 12 bases spanning the gap.

J is TRBJ2-5 and V is TRBV5-1, with 12 nucleotides matching TRBD2. The CDR3 length is 16 residues. The germline V gene encodes CDR1 SGHRS and CDR2 YFSETQ. After removal of 3 bases from V and 0 bases from J, the junction contained 3 bases not matched to a gene. CDR3 loop: CASSSRTSGDQETQYF. The CDR3, as DNA: TGCGCCAGCAGCTCCCGGACTAGCGGGGACCAAGAGACCCAGTACTTC.

The chain combines TRBV20-1 with TRBJ2-7; D is undetermined. The V end lost 6 bases, the J end lost 3 bases, and 6 bases lay between the germline ends. From germline, CDR1 is DFQATT and CDR2 SNEGSKA (reference sequence). The CDR3 is 10 residues long. CDR3 DNA: TGCAGTGCCGACAACTACGAGCAGTACTTC. Protein sequence: CSADNYEQYF.

J is TRBJ1-6 and V is TRBV29-1; 7 bases agree with TRBD1. Germline V gene data show CDR1 as SQVTM and CDR2 as ANQGSEA. The CDR3 loop spans 15 amino acids. V dropped 8 bases and J dropped 6; count of bases not matched to a gene: 13. This CDR3 is CSTPGQRDFNSPLHF. CDR3 DNA sequence: TGCAGCACCCCGGGACAGAGAGATTTTAATTCACCCCTCCACTTT.

The table lists this clonotype with a few counts. This chain uses TRBV3-1 with TRBJ1-1, with a tentative D call TRBD1 (5 bases). V was trimmed by 1 base and J by 1 base, leaving 13 bases between them. CDR1 LGHDT and CDR2 YNNKEL come from the germline V gene (reference sequence). CDR3 length: 16 amino acids. CDR3 region: CASSQVTKGPNTEAFF. DNA for the CDR3: TGTGCCAGCAGCCAAGTCACTAAGGGGCCGAACACTGAAGCTTTCTTT.